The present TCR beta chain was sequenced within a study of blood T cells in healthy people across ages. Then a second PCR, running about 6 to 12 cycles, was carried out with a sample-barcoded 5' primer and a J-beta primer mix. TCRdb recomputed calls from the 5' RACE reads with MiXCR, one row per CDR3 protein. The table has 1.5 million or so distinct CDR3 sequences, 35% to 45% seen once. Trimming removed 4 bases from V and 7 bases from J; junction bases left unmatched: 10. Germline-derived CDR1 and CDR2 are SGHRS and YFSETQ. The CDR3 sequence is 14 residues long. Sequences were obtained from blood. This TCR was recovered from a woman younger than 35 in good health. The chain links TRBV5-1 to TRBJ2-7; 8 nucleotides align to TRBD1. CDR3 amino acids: CASSPGQGLLEQYF. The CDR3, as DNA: TGCGCCAGCAGCCCCGGACAGGGACTTCTGGAGCAGTACTTC.